This T cell receptor beta chain is from a study of cytomegalovirus exposure and HLA in healthy donors. Study-wide points: In a later analysis, HLA-C alleles had the fewest associated TCRs, DRB1 alleles the most. Some segments of the V type, notably TRBV6-2 and TRBV6-3, were excluded as indistinguishable.

Comments on this clone: Its target is not known.

Germline V gene data show CDR1 as SNHLY and CDR2 as FYNNEI. This CDR3 region has 15 residues. The junction had 3 bases not matched to a gene; V was cut back by 3 bases and J by 4 bases. A multiplex PCR was run with 60 Vbeta primers and 13 Jbeta primers. Authors' analysis steps: Later reanalysis found 80 million or so unique TCR beta chains, roughly 9.9 million of them shared. Measured with immunoSEQ multiplex PCR; TCRdb has only the in-frame clones, and not every one. V and J calls and clone size come straight from that table; D and trimming were deduced from the DNA. The repertoire has a few hundred thousand clones, roughly 80% of them found once; the top ten carry about 0.23%.

Sequenced input: PBMCs. The source of this sequence is a girl aged 2-10 years in good health and CMV-seronegative. The gene calls are TRBV2 and TRBJ1-3, with 10 bases identical to TRBD1. DNA of the CDR3: TGTGCCAGCAGTGAGGGGACAGGGGTCGGAAACACCATATATTTT. Its translation is CASSEGTGVGNTIYF.